One sample yielded the 30 T cell receptor beta chains listed below, sequenced in a study of blood T cell repertoires in COVID-19. Profiled with immunoSEQ multiplex PCR; TCRdb holds only in-frame clones, not every one. The profile shows roughly 250,000 clones, over 80% of them singletons. Sequencing was done on a sample of PBMCs or T cells enriched from blood (not recorded which). These receptors were obtained from a woman under 40 with acute COVID-19.

This clone was recorded once. CDR3 bases: TGTGCCAGCAGTTTAACGGACAGACTCTCGAGTACCGGGGAGCTGTTTTTT. It yields the protein CASSLTDRLSSTGELFF. This rearrangement joins TRBV27 to TRBJ2-2, with D perhaps TRBD1 (6 bases). Germline assignment: CDR1 MNHEY and CDR2 SMNVEV (reference sequence). V was clipped by 2 bases and J by 5 bases, with 18 bases between them. The CDR3 is 17 residues long.

This chain joins TRBV6-5 and TRBJ2-1, with 7 positions matching TRBD1. V was pared by 4 bases and J by 2 bases, with 8 bases of the junction left unmatched. This CDR3 comprises 16 residues. Germline CDR1 and CDR2: MNHEY and SVGAGI. In nucleotides, the CDR3 is TGTGCCAGCAGTTCAAGGACAGGAGTCACCTACAATGAGCAGTTCTTC. This gives the protein CASSSRTGVTYNEQFF.

The rearrangement uses TRBV11-2 and TRBJ1-6, with a weak D call TRBD1 (6 bases). Germline lookup yields CDR1 SGHAT and CDR2 FQNNGV. V lost 0 bases and J lost 6, with 21 bases in between. This CDR3 region has 19 residues. The CDR3 coding sequence is TGTGCCAGCAGCTTAGAAGTGGGGGCTGAGGCATTGGGTAATTCACCCCTCCACTTT. This sequence encodes CASSLEVGAEALGNSPLHF.

CDR3 amino acids: CASRGTGSYEQYF. The CDR3 nucleotides read TGTGCCAGCAGGGGGACAGGGTCCTACGAGCAGTACTTC. The V and J genes are TRBV25-1 and TRBJ2-7, with 9 nucleotides matching TRBD1. V lost 6 bases, J lost 1 base, and 1 base stayed unmatched. Germline assignment: CDR1 MGHDK and CDR2 SYGVNS. The CDR3 is made up of 13 amino acids.

The gene calls are TRBV5-1 and TRBJ2-1, with 7 bases that match TRBD1. The CDR3 is made up of 15 amino acids. Trimming at V came to 4 bases and at J to 0 bases, leaving 4 bases not matched to a gene. The germline V gene encodes CDR1 SGHRS and CDR2 YFSETQ. The CDR3 loop is CASSRDRVSYNEQFF. The DNA of the CDR3 is TGCGCCAGCAGCCGTGACAGGGTCTCCTACAATGAGCAGTTCTTC. Full variable domain (outside the CDR3, taken from reference TRBV5-1 and TRBJ2-1): KAGVTQTPRYLIKTRGQQVTLSCSPISGHRSVSWYQQTPGQGLQFLFEYFSETQRNKGNFPGRFSGRQFSNSRSEMNVSTLELGDSALYLCASSRDRVSYNEQFFGPGTRLTVL.

The rearrangement links TRBV27 to TRBJ1-5; D perhaps matches TRBD1 (5 bases). Germline V CDR1 and CDR2: MNHEY, SMNVEV (reference sequence). V lost 5 bases to trimming and J lost 0 bases, with 20 bases between them. CDR3 length: 18 amino acids. The DNA for the CDR3 is TGTGCCAGCAGTCCCGGAGACAGTAACCACCATAGCAATCAGCCCCAGCATTTT. Translation: CASSPGDSNHHSNQPQHF.

This chain uses TRBV27 with TRBJ1-5; possible D gene TRBD1, 5 bases. The CDR3 runs 18 residues. Trimming removed 3 bases at V and 3 bases at J, with 21 bases between. Germline loops: CDR1 MNHEY, CDR2 SMNVEV (reference sequence). In DNA form, the CDR3 reads TGTGCCAGCAGTTTCGCGTGGAGGGGTGAAGGGATCAATCAGCCCCAGCATTTT. Translating gives CASSFAWRGEGINQPQHF.

The CDR3 nucleotides are TGTGCCAGCAGTGATACAGGGGTTCTCTATGGCTACACCTTC. It yields the protein CASSDTGVLYGYTF. The chain combines TRBV2 with TRBJ1-2; 7 bases are a match to TRBD1. CDR3 size: 14 residues. The J segment lost 4 bases and the V segment lost 3 bases, leaving 5 bases of the junction unmatched. Germline V gene sequence: CDR1 SNHLY, CDR2 FYNNEI.

The chain uses TRBV6-5 and TRBJ2-7, with D hard to call. The V end was cut by 8 bases, the J end by 7 bases, with 9 bases between. The CDR3 spans 10 residues. Germline V CDR1 and CDR2: MNHEY, SVGAGI. The CDR3 loop is CASPNREQYF. The CDR3 DNA sequence: TGTGCCAGCCCTAACAGAGAGCAGTACTTC.

A remark on this clone: The junction and the germline gene differ at one end; a read error may be behind it. V is TRBV10-3 and J is TRBJ1-5, with 9 bases that match TRBD1. CDR1 is ENHRY and CDR2 is SYGVKD in the germline V gene. This CDR3 contains 17 residues. The CDR3 region is CAISEVPGQGFNRPQHF. In DNA form, the CDR3 reads TGTGCCATCAGTGAGGTACCGGGACAGGGTTTTAATCGGCCCCAGCATTTT.

The V and J genes are TRBV11-2 and TRBJ2-2; no reliable D call. Germline V gene data show CDR1 as SGHAT and CDR2 as FQNNGV. The V end was cut by 5 bases, the J end by 1 base, with 5 bases between. There are 13 residues in the CDR3. The CDR3 DNA is TGTGCCAGCAGCCCCCGGAACACCGGGGAGCTGTTTTTT. Translated: CASSPRNTGELFF.

The J gene is TRBJ1-1, the V gene TRBV5-1, with 8 bases identical to TRBD1. CDR1 and CDR2 from the germline V gene are SGHRS and YFSETQ. The J segment lost 4 bases and the V segment lost 4 bases, leaving 6 bases of the junction unmatched. The CDR3 loop spans 14 amino acids. For the CDR3, the DNA is TGCGCCAGCAGCCGTGGACAGGGCGGCACTGAAGCTTTCTTT. It codes for CASSRGQGGTEAFF.

The chain uses TRBV19 and TRBJ1-2, with D tentatively TRBD1 (6 bases). The CDR3 loop spans 14 amino acids. Per germline, CDR1 LNHDA and CDR2 SQIVND (reference sequence). V was clipped by 5 bases and J by 3 bases, with 13 bases between them. The CDR3 sequence: CASSPGTIDYGYTF. CDR3 coding DNA: TGTGCCAGTAGTCCCGGGACAATCGACTATGGCTACACCTTC.

This clone has a handful of counts. The chain is built from TRBV12-3 or TRBV12-4 and TRBJ1-1; D may be TRBD1 (6 bases). Trimming cost V 5 bases and J 11 bases, with 15 bases left between them. This CDR3 is built from 12 residues. CDR3 nucleotide sequence: TGTGCCAGCAGTAATACAGGGCCGGGGGCTTTCTTT. Encoded protein: CASSNTGPGAFF.

The V call is TRBV6-5, the J call TRBJ1-4; 8 nucleotides align to TRBD1. The CDR3 runs 15 residues. The J segment lost 7 bases and the V segment lost 6 bases, leaving 10 bases of the junction unmatched. The germline V gene has CDR1 MNHEY and CDR2 SVGAGI. CDR3 loop: CASRSGQARGEKLFF. For the CDR3, the DNA is TGTGCCAGCAGGTCGGGACAGGCCCGGGGTGAAAAACTGTTTTTT.

The chain employs TRBV27 and TRBJ2-3; the match to TRBD1 covers 10 bases. From germline, CDR1 is MNHEY and CDR2 SMNVEV (reference sequence). V was clipped by 3 bases and J by 3 bases; unmatched bases: 3. The CDR3 loop spans 15 amino acids. In nucleotides, the CDR3 is TGTGCCAGCAGTTTGGGGACAGGGGTGACAGATACGCAGTATTTT. Translating gives CASSLGTGVTDTQYF.

This clone was detected a few times. Other DNA sequences in this specimen translate into the identical CDR3. For the CDR3, the DNA is TGCGCCAGCAGCTTGGCAGGGAACACTGAAGCTTTCTTT. This codes for CASSLAGNTEAFF. This rearrangement joins TRBV5-1 to TRBJ1-1; D is unresolved. The CDR3 is made up of 13 amino acids. Deletions cut 0 bases from V and 1 base from J, with 4 bases between. Germline CDR1 SGHRS, CDR2 YFSETQ.

V and J are TRBV10-2 and TRBJ2-2, with a weak D call TRBD2 (5 bases). Germline V lookup: CDR1 WSHSY, CDR2 SAAADI. The CDR3 sequence is 17 residues long. Trimming left V 6 bases short and J 5 bases short, with 22 bases between. The CDR3 is CASRTQGLVRGTGELFF. Here the CDR3 DNA reads TGCGCCAGCAGGACCCAAGGTCTAGTTCGAGGGACCGGGGAGCTGTTTTTT.

Written as DNA, the CDR3 is TGTGCCAGCAGCTCCATAGTCTCTAGCACAGATACGCAGTATTTT. As protein: CASSSIVSSTDTQYF. The gene calls are TRBV6-2 or TRBV6-3 and TRBJ2-3, with D unresolved. Trimming pared 6 bases from V and 0 bases from J, leaving 13 bases between. Germline V gives CDR1 MNHEY, CDR2 SVGEGT. This CDR3 has 15 residues.

The chain has TRBV29-1 and TRBJ2-1; D is perhaps TRBD2 (5 bases). Germline V gene sequence: CDR1 SQVTM, CDR2 ANQGSEA. The V end lost 4 bases, the J end lost 0 bases, and 7 bases lay between the germline ends. This CDR3 region has 13 residues. The CDR3 region has the DNA TGCAGCGTTGCGGGAAGCTCCTACAATGAGCAGTTCTTC. This translates into CSVAGSSYNEQFF.

This clone occurred a few times. The chain uses TRBV29-1 and TRBJ1-1; D is undetermined. Germline CDR1 SQVTM, CDR2 ANQGSEA. The CDR3 has 12 amino acids. Trimming pared 2 bases from V and 11 bases from J, leaving 15 bases between. CDR3 DNA sequence: TGCAGCGTTGAAAATTCAGGCCTGACGGCTTTCTTT. This sequence encodes CSVENSGLTAFF. Full variable domain (remainder filled in from reference TRBV29-1 and TRBJ1-1): SAVISQKPSRDICQRGTSLTIQCQVDSQVTMMFWYRQQPGQSLTLIATANQGSEATYESGFVIDKFPISRPNLTFSTLTVSNMSPEDSSIYLCSVENSGLTAFFGQGTRLTVV.

The CDR3 DNA follows: TGTGCCTGGAGTGCCGGGAGTTGGGAAGAGACCCAGTACTTC. Its translation is CAWSAGSWEETQYF. The chain links TRBV30 to TRBJ2-5, with a weak D call TRBD2 (6 bases). Germline CDR1 GTSNPN, CDR2 SVGIG (reference sequence). V was shortened by 1 base and J by 3 bases, with 12 bases between the two germline ends. The CDR3 runs to 14 residues.

A few counts support this clone. The J gene is TRBJ2-5, the V gene TRBV6-2 or TRBV6-3; the match to TRBD2 covers 11 bases. Germline V gene data show CDR1 as MNHEY and CDR2 as SVGEGT. This CDR3 has 19 residues. V dropped 0 bases and J dropped 6; count of bases not matched to a gene: 15. The CDR3 loop reads CASSYSPTLAGGHKKTQYF. CDR3 bases: TGTGCCAGCAGTTACTCACCAACCCTAGCGGGGGGCCACAAGAAGACCCAGTACTTC.

Only one count was recorded for this clone. The chain has TRBV3-1 (or the pseudogene TRBV3-2) and TRBJ1-4; maybe TRBD1 (6 bases). The germline V gene encodes CDR1 LGHDT and CDR2 YNNKEL (reference sequence). Trimming pared 4 bases from V and 4 bases from J, leaving 13 bases between. The CDR3 contains 15 residues. In nucleotides, the CDR3 is TGTGCCAGCAGCCTACGGACAGACTTTAATGAAAAACTGTTTTTT. Translating gives CASSLRTDFNEKLFF.

The rearrangement links TRBV29-1 to TRBJ1-4; D is unclear. Trimming shortened V by 4 bases and J by 8 bases, and 17 bases separated the two germline ends. Germline assignment: CDR1 SQVTM and CDR2 ANQGSEA. The CDR3 is 14 residues long. CDR3 sequence (DNA): TGCAGCGTTGTTCAGGAACCCTTAGGCGAAAAACTGTTTTTT. Protein: CSVVQEPLGEKLFF.

This clone was detected once. V is TRBV19 and J is TRBJ1-4; D is ambiguous. The CDR3 totals 12 residues. The V end lost 3 bases, the J end lost 7 bases, and 6 bases lay between the germline ends. Germline assignment: CDR1 LNHDA and CDR2 SQIVND (reference sequence). In DNA, the CDR3 is TGTGCCAGTAGTATCGGGATTGAAAAACTGTTTTTT. Translation gives CASSIGIEKLFF.

The genes are TRBV5-8 and TRBJ1-2, with D possibly TRBD1 on 6 matching bases. Germline V lookup: CDR1 SGHTS, CDR2 YDEGEE. The ends were cut back, 4 bases at V and 7 bases at J, with 23 bases in the middle. The CDR3 extends over 16 amino acids. CDR3 nucleotides: TGTGCCAGCAGCGGGGGAGATACAGGGAGACTATCTGGCTACACCTTC. It specifies CASSGGDTGRLSGYTF.

In DNA form, the CDR3 reads TGTGCCAGCAGCGTAGCGGGGACTCCGCGGGCCGGGGAGCTGTTTTTT. It is translated as CASSVAGTPRAGELFF. The chain carries TRBV9 and TRBJ2-2, with D possibly matching TRBD2 (6 bases). Germline V gives CDR1 SGDLS, CDR2 YYNGEE. This CDR3 contains 16 residues. V was trimmed by 0 bases and J by 6 bases, leaving 15 bases between them. The entire variable domain, with the rest obtained from reference TRBV9 and TRBJ2-2, is as follows: DSGVTQTPKHLITATGQRVTLRCSPRSGDLSVYWYQQSLDQGLQFLIQYYNGEERAKGNILERFSAQQFPDLHSELNLSSLELGDSALYFCASSVAGTPRAGELFFGEGSRLTVL.

The V and J genes are TRBV25-1 and TRBJ1-4; possibly TRBD1 for D (6 bases). Germline CDR1 reads MGHDK; CDR2 reads SYGVNS. V lost 1 base, J lost 6 bases, and 9 bases lay in between. This CDR3 has 14 amino acids. The DNA for the CDR3 is TGTGCCAGCAGTGAATCTTGGACAGATGAAAAACTGTTTTTT. This sequence encodes CASSESWTDEKLFF.

This rearrangement joins TRBV6-5 to TRBJ1-2; TRBD1 aligns across 7 bases. The junction had 9 bases not matched to a gene; V was cut back by 10 bases and J by 7 bases. CDR3 size: 12 residues. Germline V CDR1 and CDR2: MNHEY, SVGAGI. CDR3 DNA sequence: TGTGCCAAAGGGGGCCCTTCTCTTGGCTACACCTTC. This translates into CAKGGPSLGYTF.